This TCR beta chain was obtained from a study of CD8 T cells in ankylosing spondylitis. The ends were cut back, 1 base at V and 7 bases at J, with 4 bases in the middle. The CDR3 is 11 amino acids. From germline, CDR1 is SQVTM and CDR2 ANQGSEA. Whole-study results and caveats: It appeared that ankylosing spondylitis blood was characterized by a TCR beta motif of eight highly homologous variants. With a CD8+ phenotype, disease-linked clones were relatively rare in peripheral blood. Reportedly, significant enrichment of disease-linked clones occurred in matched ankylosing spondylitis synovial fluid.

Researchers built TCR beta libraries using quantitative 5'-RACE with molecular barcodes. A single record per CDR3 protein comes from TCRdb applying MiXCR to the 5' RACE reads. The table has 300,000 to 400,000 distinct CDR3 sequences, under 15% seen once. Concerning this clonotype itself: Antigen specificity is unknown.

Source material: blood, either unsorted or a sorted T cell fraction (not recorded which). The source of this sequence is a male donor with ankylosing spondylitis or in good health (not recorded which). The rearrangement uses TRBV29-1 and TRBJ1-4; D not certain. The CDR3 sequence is CSVEVFEKLFF. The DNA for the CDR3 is TGCAGCGTTGAAGTATTTGAAAAACTGTTTTTT. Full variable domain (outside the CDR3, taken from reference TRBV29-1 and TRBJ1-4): SAVISQKPSRDICQRGTSLTIQCQVDSQVTMMFWYRQQPGQSLTLIATANQGSEATYESGFVIDKFPISRPNLTFSTLTVSNMSPEDSSIYLCSVEVFEKLFFGSGTQLSVL.